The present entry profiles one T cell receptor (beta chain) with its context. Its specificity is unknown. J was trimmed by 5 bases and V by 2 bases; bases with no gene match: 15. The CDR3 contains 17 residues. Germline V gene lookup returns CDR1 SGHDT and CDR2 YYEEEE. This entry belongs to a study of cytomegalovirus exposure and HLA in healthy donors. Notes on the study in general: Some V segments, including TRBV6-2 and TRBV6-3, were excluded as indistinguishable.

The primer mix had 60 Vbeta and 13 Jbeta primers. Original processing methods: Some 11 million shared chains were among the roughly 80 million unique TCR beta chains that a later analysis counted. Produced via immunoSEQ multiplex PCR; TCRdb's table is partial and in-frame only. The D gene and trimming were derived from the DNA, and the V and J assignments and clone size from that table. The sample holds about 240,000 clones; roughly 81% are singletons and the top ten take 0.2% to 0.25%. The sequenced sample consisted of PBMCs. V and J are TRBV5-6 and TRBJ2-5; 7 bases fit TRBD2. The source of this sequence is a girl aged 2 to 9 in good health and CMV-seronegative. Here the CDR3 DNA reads TGTGCCAGCAGCTTTCTCGGGGGGTACACGGGACCGGAGACCCAGTACTTC. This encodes CASSFLGGYTGPETQYF.